Listed below are T cell receptor beta chains from one sample, sequenced in a study of breast tumors, draining lymph nodes, adjacent tissues. TCRdb re-called the multiplex PCR reads through MiXCR, storing one row per CDR3 protein. The table includes about 15,000 distinct CDR3 sequences, 45% to 60% detected once. Specimen: tumor-adjacent breast tissue. The receptors come from a female donor with breast cancer. Some clones in this sample may be carry-over from other donors' samples. CDR3s include the opening cysteine and the closing phenylalanine or tryptophan. The D gene is left open where the match is weak. Size is stated for part of the rows, as once, few or many counts, or as a class when the clone is expanded.

TRBV4-3	TRBD1	medium-sized	TRBJ1-3	TGCGCCAGCAGCCAAGAAGGGTGGGGGACAGGTGGAAACACCATATATTTT	CASSQEGWGTGGNTIYF
TRBV4-2	TRBD1	many	TRBJ2-5	TGTGCCAGCAGCCATGAGGGACAGGGGGCGGCCCAGTACTTC	CASSHEGQGAAQYF
TRBV14	NA	NA	TRBJ2-2	TGTGCCAGCAGCCACGTGCTAGAGGGTTACACCGGGGAGCTGTTTTTT	CASSHVLEGYTGELFF
TRBV12-3/TRBV12-4	NA	many	TRBJ2-6	TGTGCCAGCAGTTTTATATCGGAGATCAACGTCCTGACTTTC	CASSFISEINVLTF
TRBV5-1	NA	many	TRBJ2-2	TGCGCCAGCAGCTTGACTAGCACGAACACCGGGGAGCTGTTTTTT	CASSLTSTNTGELFF
TRBV5-1	NA	many	TRBJ2-1	TGCGCCAGCAGGAATCCGAGCTCCTACAATGAGCAGTTCTTC	CASRNPSSYNEQFF
TRBV6-1	NA	many	TRBJ2-1	TGTGCCAGCATTTCAGCGGAATACTACAATGAGCAGTTCTTC	CASISAEYYNEQFF
TRBV7-8	NA	medium-sized	TRBJ2-7	TGTGCCAGCAGCTTAGGTGGGGGGTCAGGCGAGCAGTACTTC	CASSLGGGSGEQYF
TRBV15	TRBD2	NA	TRBJ2-7	TGTGCCACCAGCAGCTTGGTGGCTAGCGGGAGAAACGAGCAGTACTTC	CATSSLVASGRNEQYF
TRBV6-5	NA	once	TRBJ1-6	TGTGCCAGCAGTTACTCCGGGCCCCTCCACTTT	CASSYSGPLHF
TRBV5-1	NA	many	TRBJ2-3	TGCGCCAGCAGCCCGGTCCGGGCCACCATAGATACGCAGTATTTT	CASSPVRATIDTQYF
TRBV9	NA	medium-sized	TRBJ1-4	TGTGCCAGCAGCGTAACCCAGGGTGGTAAACTGTTTTTT	CASSVTQGGKLFF
TRBV20-1	TRBD2	once	TRBJ2-1	TGCAGTGCTAGAAGAGAGTTCGGGACTAGCGGCTACAATGAGCAGTTCTTC	CSARREFGTSGYNEQFF
TRBV6-1	NA	many	TRBJ2-5	TGTGCCAGCAGTCGTAGACATCACCAAGAGACCCAGTACTTC	CASSRRHHQETQYF
TRBV10-1	NA	many	TRBJ2-2	TGCGCCAGCAGTCCCCACACCGGGGAGCTGTTTTTT	CASSPHTGELFF
TRBV4-3	NA	NA	TRBJ2-1	TGCGCCAGCAGCCAAACCGGATCTGCCTACAATGAGCAGTTCTTC	CASSQTGSAYNEQFF
TRBV7-8	NA	NA	TRBJ1-6	TGTGCCAGCAGCTTAGAGGGGAACTATAATTCACCCCTCCACTTT	CASSLEGNYNSPLHF
TRBV20-1	NA	medium-sized	TRBJ1-4	TGCAGTGCTATACGCCAGGCGAATGAAAAACTGTTTTTT	CSAIRQANEKLFF
TRBV24-1	TRBD2	medium-sized	TRBJ2-1	TGTGCCACCTCGCCTGGTAGCGGGAACAATGAGCAGTTCTTC	CATSPGSGNNEQFF
TRBV7-9	NA	NA	TRBJ2-7	TGTGCCAGCAGCTTAGCGTTTGGGAGAAACTACGAGCAGTACTTC	CASSLAFGRNYEQYF
TRBV11-2	NA	NA	TRBJ2-3	TGTGCCAGCAGCTTATGGGAGGCCCTCCTCGGGGATACGCAGTATTTT	CASSLWEALLGDTQYF
TRBV19	NA	NA	TRBJ1-2	TGTGCCAGTAGTACCCGCTATGGCTACACCTTC	CASSTRYGYTF
TRBV6-5	NA	NA	TRBJ1-1	TGTGCCAGCAGTTACTCAAGGACAGAGAACACTGAAGCTTTCTTT	CASSYSRTENTEAFF
TRBV2	TRBD2	large	TRBJ2-1	TGTGCCAGCAGTTGGACTAGCGGGAGGCTCAATGAGCAGTTCTTC	CASSWTSGRLNEQFF
TRBV20-1	TRBD1	many	TRBJ2-5	TGCAGTGCTAGAGATAGGGACAGGGGGTCCTTC	CSARDRDRGSF
TRBV24-1	NA	few	TRBJ2-5	TGTGCCACCAGTGAGGGGGGACAGAGAGAGACCCAGTACTTC	CATSEGGQRETQYF